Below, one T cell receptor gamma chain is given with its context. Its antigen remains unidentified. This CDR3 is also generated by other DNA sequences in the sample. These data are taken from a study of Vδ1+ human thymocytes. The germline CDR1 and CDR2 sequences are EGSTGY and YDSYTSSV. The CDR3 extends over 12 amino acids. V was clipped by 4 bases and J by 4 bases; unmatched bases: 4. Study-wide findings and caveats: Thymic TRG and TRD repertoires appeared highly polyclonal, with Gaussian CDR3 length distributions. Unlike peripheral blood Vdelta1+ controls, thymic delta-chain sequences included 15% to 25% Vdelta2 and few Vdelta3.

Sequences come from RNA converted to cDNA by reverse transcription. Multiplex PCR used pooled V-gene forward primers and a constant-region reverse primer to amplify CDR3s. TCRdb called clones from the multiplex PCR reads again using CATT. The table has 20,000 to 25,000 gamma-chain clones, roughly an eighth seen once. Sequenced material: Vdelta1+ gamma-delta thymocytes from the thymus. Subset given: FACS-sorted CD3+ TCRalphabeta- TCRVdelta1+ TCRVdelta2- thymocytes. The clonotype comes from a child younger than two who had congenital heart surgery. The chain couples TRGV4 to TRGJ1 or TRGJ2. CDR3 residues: CATWEGYYKKLF. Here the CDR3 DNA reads TGTGCCACCTGGGAAGGATATTATAAGAAACTCTTT.